A single sample is the source of the 2 T cell receptor beta chains below, sequenced in a study of T cell responses to AZD1222 COVID-19 vaccine. Assay: immunoSEQ multiplex PCR; the TCRdb copy retains only in-frame clones and omits some. This sample yields about 44,000 clones, of which 80% are seen a single time; under 5% belongs to the top ten. This material consisted of peripheral blood, taken on day 0 of AZD1222 vaccination. These receptors were collected from an adult in good health.

This clone appeared once. The rearrangement uses TRBV5-6 and TRBJ1-2; 10 positions match TRBD1. V was clipped by 4 bases and J by 4 bases; unmatched bases: 4. Looked up from germline, CDR1 is SGHDT and CDR2 is YYEEEE. The CDR3 loop spans 14 amino acids. The CDR3 reads CASSVWTGGYGYTF. The CDR3 region has the DNA TGTGCCAGCAGCGTGTGGACAGGGGGCTATGGCTACACCTTC.

The genes are TRBV9 and TRBJ1-4, with TRBD1 as a possible D gene (5 bases). The germline V gene has CDR1 SGDLS and CDR2 YYNGEE. CDR3 size: 14 residues. The V end lost 1 base, the J end lost 7 bases, and 11 bases lay between the germline ends. The CDR3 spells CASSVQPGGEKLFF. CDR3 coding DNA: TGTGCCAGCAGCGTACAGCCGGGGGGTGAAAAACTGTTTTTT.